Sequencing of this T cell receptor beta chain was carried out in a study of PD-L1 blockade in urothelial cancer. The V and J ends lost 3 bases and 0 bases respectively, with 16 bases between them. Germline CDR1 is SGHRS and CDR2 is YFSETQ. The CDR3 extends over 17 amino acids. Measured with immunoSEQ multiplex PCR; TCRdb has only the in-frame clones, and not every one. The table has tens of thousands of clones, around 87% seen once. Sequenced here: PBMCs, sampled around atezolizumab (anti-PD-L1) treatment. The J gene is TRBJ2-1, the V gene TRBV5-1; a weak D match, TRBD2 (6 bases). This sequence originates from a man in his fifties with urothelial cancer. CDR3 sequence reads: CASSWVGGAISYNEQFF. DNA for the CDR3: TGCGCCAGCAGCTGGGTTGGAGGGGCCATCTCCTACAATGAGCAGTTCTTC.